The T cell receptor (beta chain) described here comes from a study of blood T cells in healthy people across ages. Study outcomes and limitations: Donor CMV infection status was unknown, possibly confounding age-related changes in expanded clonotypes.

Sample-barcoded 5' priming and a J-beta primer mix drove a second PCR of roughly 7 to 11 cycles. TCRdb recomputed calls from the 5' RACE reads with MiXCR, one row per CDR3 protein. The sample has around 1,000,000 distinct CDR3 sequences, about 25% seen once; the top ten hold approximately 0.71%. Samples each had at least 5 micrograms of total RNA extracted. In germline, CDR1 is ENHRY, CDR2 SYGVKD. V shed 8 bases, J shed 2 bases, and the junction held 4 bases outside the gene matches. The CDR3 is made up of 13 amino acids. A remark on this clonotype: Its antigen is unidentified.

These data were likewise used in another study, on T cells of mothers and their children. That study reports: In cDNA synthesis, all of the extracted RNA was used at 1.5 ug per 15 ul. Slightly higher, non-significant overlap characterized related mother-child pairs relative to unrelated pairs.

The chain combines TRBV10-3 with TRBJ2-3; TRBD1 agrees at 7 bases. This TCR came from a girl aged 2 to 10 in good health. Source material: blood. The DNA of the CDR3 is TGTGCCATCGGGACAGACTTCACAGATACGCAGTATTTT. It specifies CAIGTDFTDTQYF.